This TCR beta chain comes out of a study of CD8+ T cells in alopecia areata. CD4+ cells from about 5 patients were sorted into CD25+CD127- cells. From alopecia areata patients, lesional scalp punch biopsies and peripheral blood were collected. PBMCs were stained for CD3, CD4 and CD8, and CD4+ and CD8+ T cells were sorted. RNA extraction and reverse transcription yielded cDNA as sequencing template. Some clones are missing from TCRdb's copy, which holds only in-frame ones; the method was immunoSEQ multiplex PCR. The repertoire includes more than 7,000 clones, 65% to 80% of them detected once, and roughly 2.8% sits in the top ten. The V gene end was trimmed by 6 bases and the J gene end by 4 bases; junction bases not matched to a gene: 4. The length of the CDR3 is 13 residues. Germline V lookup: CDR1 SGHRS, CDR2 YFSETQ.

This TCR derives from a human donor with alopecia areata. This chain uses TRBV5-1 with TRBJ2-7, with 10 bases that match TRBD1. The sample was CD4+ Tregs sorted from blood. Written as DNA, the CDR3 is TGCGCCAGCAAGGGGACAGGGGAATACGAGCAGTACTTC. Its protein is CASKGTGEYEQYF.